The rows below give T cell receptor beta chains drawn from one sample of a study of shared clonotypes between healthy human individuals. Assay used: immunoSEQ multiplex PCR; TCRdb lists only in-frame clones, some missing. Of 980,000 or so clones in the sample, approximately 76% were seen once. Sequencing was performed on memory CD4+ T cells sorted from blood. Every receptor here comes from a man aged 18 to 29 in good health. The CDR3 runs from the conserved cysteine through the conserved F or W. Fields, in order: D gene, J gene, V gene, clone size, CDR3 protein, CDR3 DNA. D genes are given only for firm matches. Rows give clone size only sometimes, using once, few, many, or a class for an expanded clone.

NA | TRBJ2-7 | TRBV11-2 | few | CASSLKSHEQYF | TGTGCCAGCAGCTTAAAGTCCCACGAGCAGTACTTC
NA | TRBJ1-2 | TRBV18 | NA | CASSLMTMTDGYTF | TGTGCCAGCTCCCTGATGACGATGACGGATGGCTACACCTTC
TRBD1 | TRBJ1-2 | TRBV19 | NA | CASSTRQGQGGYTF | TGTGCCAGTAGTACCCGACAGGGGCAAGGGGGCTACACCTTC
TRBD1 | TRBJ2-3 | TRBV4-3 | NA | CASSQAGQGTDTQYF | TGCGCCAGCAGCCAAGCGGGACAGGGAACGGATACGCAGTATTTT
NA | TRBJ1-1 | TRBV5-1 | NA | CASSLERMNTEAFF | TGCGCCAGCAGCTTGGAGAGGATGAACACTGAAGCTTTCTTT
TRBD2 | TRBJ2-1 | TRBV18 | once | CASSPALAEQNPYNEQFF | TGTGCCAGCTCACCTGCACTAGCGGAACAAAACCCTTACAATGAGCAGTTCTTC
TRBD2 | TRBJ2-1 | TRBV9 | NA | CASSEPASGSSGSSYNEQFF | TGTGCCAGCAGCGAGCCGGCTAGCGGGAGTTCCGGGAGCTCCTACAATGAGCAGTTCTTC
NA | TRBJ2-7 | TRBV6-6 | NA | CASSYTQGAGQYF | TGTGCCAGCAGTTACACACAGGGCGCAGGGCAGTACTTC
TRBD2 | TRBJ2-1 | TRBV27 | NA | CASSLTSGGYNEQFF | TGTGCCAGCAGCCTGACTAGCGGAGGGTACAATGAGCAGTTCTTC
TRBD2 | TRBJ2-1 | TRBV5-1 | NA | CASGPGLAANEQFF | TGCGCCAGCGGTCCGGGACTAGCGGCCAATGAGCAGTTCTTC
NA | TRBJ1-6 | TRBV6-1 | NA | CASSELSRARGSPLHF | TGTGCCAGCAGTGAACTCTCCAGGGCGCGAGGTTCACCCCTCCACTTT
NA | TRBJ2-2 | TRBV5-1 | NA | CASSSDSHTGELFF | TGCGCCAGCAGCTCGGACAGTCACACCGGGGAGCTGTTTTTT
NA | TRBJ2-7 | TRBV7-2 | NA | CASSFSGAYEQYF | TGTGCCAGCAGCTTCTCAGGGGCCTACGAGCAGTACTTC
NA | TRBJ1-6 | TRBV2 | few | CASSETQNSPLHF | TGTGCCAGCAGTGAAACCCAGAATTCACCCCTCCACTTT
NA | TRBJ1-5 | TRBV12-5 | once | CASGSPRPVEEPRAYSNQPQHF | TGTGCTAGTGGTTCGCCCCGCCCCGTGGAAGAGCCGAGAGCGTATAGCAATCAGCCCCAGCATTTT
NA | TRBJ2-5 | TRBV29-1 | few | CSVVGVETQYF | TGCAGCGTTGTAGGGGTGGAGACCCAGTACTTC
TRBD1 | TRBJ1-6 | TRBV9 | NA | CASSGETGYNSPLHF | TGTGCCAGCAGCGGAGAGACAGGGTACAATTCACCCCTCCACTTT
TRBD1 | TRBJ1-1 | TRBV18 | NA | CASSPTQGTTEAFF | TGTGCCAGCTCACCTACACAGGGGACTACTGAAGCTTTCTTT
NA | TRBJ2-5 | TRBV6-5 | NA | CASRLQGGSETQYF | TGTGCCAGCAGGCTACAGGGAGGGTCGGAGACCCAGTACTTC
NA | TRBJ1-1 | TRBV28 | NA | CASSLNDVAARAFF | TGTGCCAGCAGTTTAAACGACGTGGCAGCCCGAGCTTTCTTT
NA | TRBJ1-2 | TRBV18 | few | CASSPGGARLGNGYTF | TGTGCCAGCTCACCTGGCGGGGCCCGGTTAGGAAATGGCTACACCTTC
TRBD2 | TRBJ2-3 | TRBV6-4 | NA | CARIFCAGGSDTQYF | TGTGCCAGGATTTTTTGCGCGGGAGGGTCGGATACGCAGTATTTT
TRBD2 | TRBJ2-1 | TRBV2 | NA | CASRREVSNEQFF | TGTGCCAGCAGGCGGGAGGTTTCCAATGAGCAGTTCTTC
NA | TRBJ1-3 | TRBV11-3 | NA | CASSSRDGTPSGNTIYF | TGTGCCAGCAGCTCGAGGGACGGTACTCCCTCTGGAAACACCATATATTTT
TRBD2 | TRBJ2-5 | TRBV7-9 | NA | CASIPRSGGKNQETQYF | TGTGCCAGCATACCGAGAAGCGGGGGGAAAAACCAAGAGACCCAGTACTTC
NA | TRBJ2-1 | TRBV6-5 | NA | CASSYGFGEQFF | TGTGCCAGCAGTTACGGCTTTGGAGAGCAGTTCTTC
TRBD1 | TRBJ2-1 | TRBV7-2 | NA | CASRWDRGSYNEQFF | TGTGCCAGCCGATGGGACAGGGGATCCTACAATGAGCAGTTCTTC
TRBD1 | TRBJ1-6 | TRBV7-9 | NA | CASSFDRGHSPLHF | TGTGCCAGCAGCTTCGACAGGGGGCATTCACCCCTCCACTTT
NA | TRBJ2-7 | TRBV7-8 | NA | CASSSGDGVDKEQYF | TGTGCCAGCAGCTCCGGGGACGGAGTGGACAAGGAGCAGTACTTC
TRBD2 | TRBJ2-1 | TRBV7-9 | NA | CASSLLAGGPSEQFF | TGTGCCAGCAGCTTACTAGCGGGGGGACCTTCAGAGCAGTTCTTC
TRBD1 | TRBJ1-1 | TRBV9 | few | CASSFGTGVNTEAFF | TGTGCCAGCAGCTTTGGGACAGGGGTGAACACTGAAGCTTTCTTT
NA | TRBJ2-5 | TRBV5-1 | NA | CASSIIWGSEGTQYF | TGCGCCAGCAGCATTATATGGGGGTCGGAAGGGACCCAGTACTTC
NA | TRBJ2-2 | TRBV27 | NA | CASGREGGELFF | TGTGCCAGCGGGCGTGAGGGCGGGGAGCTGTTTTTT